This entry lists 22 T cell receptor beta chains sequenced from one sample in a study of T cells in Graves' hyperthyroidism and ophthalmopathy. RNA transcripts yielded amplified TCR beta CDR3 regions. The HTBI primer set served for first-round RT-PCR of the TCR CDR3. MiXCR was run by TCRdb on the multiplex PCR reads, yielding one entry per CDR3 protein. This table has 250,000 to 350,000 distinct CDR3 sequences, approximately 21% appearing once. Input material: blood. These TCRs come from a man aged 25-45 years with Graves' ophthalmopathy.

This clonotype was seen many times. The V gene is TRBV11-2, the J gene TRBJ2-7; a weak D match, TRBD2 (5 bases). Germline loops: CDR1 SGHAT, CDR2 FQNNGV. V lost 6 bases, J lost 7 bases, and 19 bases lay in between. This CDR3 contains 14 residues. The CDR3 coding sequence is TGTGCCAGCAGGTCTCCGGGATCGCCGGGGGAGCAGTACTTC. It specifies CASRSPGSPGEQYF. Together with reference TRBV11-2 and TRBJ2-7, the CDR3 gives the full variable domain: EAGVAQSPRYKIIEKRQSVAFWCNPISGHATLYWYQQILGQGPKLLIQFQNNGVVDDSQLPKDRFSAERLKGVDSTLKIQPAKLEDSAVYLCASRSPGSPGEQYFGPGTRLTVT.

This rearrangement joins TRBV9 to TRBJ2-7, with TRBD2 identical over 11 bases. The CDR3 runs to 15 residues. CDR1 is SGDLS, CDR2 YYNGEE, per germline. Trimming took 0 bases from V and 3 from J; bases not matched to a gene: 2. CDR3 coding DNA: TGTGCCAGCAGCGTAGGACTAGCGGGAAACTACGAGCAGTACTTC. It specifies CASSVGLAGNYEQYF.

In its sample, this clonotype was seen a few times. The V gene is TRBV28, the J gene TRBJ2-4, with D possibly TRBD2 on 7 matching bases. Germline CDR1 reads MDHEN; CDR2 reads SYDVKM. This CDR3 contains 15 residues. The V gene lost 5 bases and the J gene lost 1 base, with 12 bases spanning the gap. Written as DNA, the CDR3 is TGTGCCAGCAGTCCCAGGGGAGGGGCCAAAAACATTCAGTACTTC. It is translated as CASSPRGGAKNIQYF.

The genes are TRBV6-1 and TRBJ2-7; no firm D call. CDR1 and CDR2 from the germline V gene are MNHNS and SASEGT. Trimming removed 8 bases at V and 6 bases at J, with 8 bases between. The CDR3 is 10 amino acids. The CDR3 DNA follows: TGTGCCAGCCCCATTGTCGAGCAGTACTTC. It yields the protein CASPIVEQYF.

This chain connects TRBV13 to TRBJ2-7; 8 nucleotides agree with TRBD1. Germline V gene lookup returns CDR1 PRHDT and CDR2 FYEKMQ (reference sequence). The V segment lost 2 bases and the J segment 3 bases; nucleotides outside the gene matches: 6. This CDR3 has 15 residues. This chain's CDR3 is CASSLYQGAVYEQYF. The CDR3, as DNA: TGTGCCAGCAGCTTATATCAGGGGGCGGTCTACGAGCAGTACTTC. Together with reference TRBV13 and TRBJ2-7, the CDR3 gives the full variable domain: AAGVIQSPRHLIKEKRETATLKCYPIPRHDTVYWYQQGPGQDPQFLISFYEKMQSDKGSIPDRFSAQQFSDYHSELNMSSLELGDSALYFCASSLYQGAVYEQYFGPGTRLTVT.

This clonotype appeared many times. The gene calls are TRBV2 and TRBJ2-7; no definite D call. CDR3 length: 14 residues. Per the germline V gene, CDR1 is SNHLY and CDR2 is FYNNEI. V dropped 5 bases and J dropped 0 bases, with 11 bases sitting between them. CDR3 residues: CASSRASDSYEQYF. CDR3 nucleotides: TGTGCCAGCAGTCGAGCAAGCGACTCCTACGAGCAGTACTTC.

The V gene is TRBV19, the J gene TRBJ2-3, with 9 bases that match TRBD2. The CDR3 is made up of 16 amino acids. V gave up 5 bases and J gave up 1 base; unmatched junction bases: 7. Germline-derived CDR1 and CDR2 are LNHDA and SQIVND (reference sequence). CDR3 sequence: CASSPRLAARTDTQYF. The CDR3 DNA sequence: TGTGCCAGTAGTCCCCGACTAGCGGCTCGCACAGATACGCAGTATTTT.

The rearrangement uses TRBV29-1 and TRBJ1-1; maybe TRBD1 (5 bases). Germline values: CDR1 SQVTM, CDR2 ANQGSEA. Between the trimmed V and J ends, which lost 2 bases and 7 bases, there was a span of 5 bases. This CDR3 is 10 amino acids long. This chain's CDR3 is CSVEQGEAFF. The CDR3 DNA reads TGCAGCGTTGAACAGGGTGAAGCTTTCTTT.

The table lists this clonotype with a few counts. This chain links TRBV7-9 with TRBJ2-1, with TRBD2 as a possible D gene (5 bases). Germline loops: CDR1 SEHNR, CDR2 FQNEAQ (reference sequence). V lost 1 base to trimming and J lost 7 bases, with 5 bases between them. The CDR3 extends over 12 amino acids. The CDR3 nucleotides read TGTGCCAGCAGCTTAGAGCGGAATGAGCAGTTCTTC. Protein product: CASSLERNEQFF.

This clonotype was picked up a small number of times. This chain links TRBV6-1 with TRBJ1-2; D is undetermined. V was clipped by 5 bases and J by 0 bases, with 13 bases between them. Per germline, CDR1 MNHNS and CDR2 SASEGT. The CDR3 is made up of 15 amino acids. The CDR3 reads CASSYAVGSNYGYTF. Here the CDR3 DNA reads TGTGCCAGCAGTTACGCGGTGGGATCTAACTATGGCTACACCTTC.

This clonotype has more than one count but fewer than ten. J is TRBJ1-1 and V is TRBV5-8; possible D gene TRBD1, 6 bases. V shed 0 bases and J shed 3 bases, with 12 bases lying between them. Germline CDR1 SGHTS, CDR2 YDEGEE. The CDR3 is made up of 15 amino acids. The CDR3 sequence is CASSLGGGAYTEAFF. The CDR3 DNA reads as TGTGCCAGCAGCTTGGGAGGGGGGGCGTACACTGAAGCTTTCTTT.

This clonotype was detected a few times. The gene calls are TRBV7-3 and TRBJ2-1; the D is unclear. This CDR3 is 15 amino acids long. Trimming stripped 5 bases from V and 8 bases from J, with 19 bases between. Germline V gives CDR1 SGHTA, CDR2 FQGTGA. The DNA for the CDR3 is TGTGCCAGCAGCCCCTCCCGGACCCCATCACATGAGCAGTTCTTC. This sequence encodes CASSPSRTPSHEQFF.

This sequence joins TRBV12-3 or TRBV12-4 and TRBJ2-1; unclear D gene. V dropped 10 bases and J dropped 9 bases, with 13 bases sitting between them. The CDR3 length is 11 residues. CDR3 residues: CATQRAAEQFF. In DNA form, the CDR3 reads TGTGCCACCCAACGGGCGGCTGAGCAGTTCTTC.

This clonotype was seen at least ten times. The chain uses TRBV12-3 or TRBV12-4 and TRBJ2-1, with 7 nucleotides matching TRBD2. V shed 6 bases, J shed 5 bases, and the junction held 7 bases outside the gene matches. The CDR3 has 14 amino acids. The CDR3 DNA reads as TGTGCCAGCAGCCCTTTGGGGGGGGACAATGAGCAGTTCTTC. It is translated as CASSPLGGDNEQFF.

The chain joins TRBV5-8 to TRBJ1-2; D is unresolved. This CDR3 has 13 amino acids. V was clipped by 2 bases and J by 9 bases, with 14 bases between them. Per germline, CDR1 SGHTS and CDR2 YDEGEE. The chain's CDR3 is CASSFMAKRSYTF. The CDR3 nucleotides are TGTGCCAGCAGCTTCATGGCGAAGAGGAGCTACACCTTC.

The table lists this clonotype with a few counts. The V gene is TRBV29-1, the J gene TRBJ2-5; no clear D. The V end lost 7 bases, the J end lost 5 bases, and 8 bases lay between the germline ends. Germline V CDR1 and CDR2: SQVTM, ANQGSEA. The CDR3 length is 10 residues. In DNA form, the CDR3 reads TGCAGCGGCGACTGGGAGACCCAGTACTTC. It specifies CSGDWETQYF.

V gene TRBV20-1 combines with J gene TRBJ2-7, with 10 positions matching TRBD2. Unmatched junction bases numbered 12, after V lost 3 bases and J lost 4 bases. This CDR3 spans 16 amino acids. Germline-derived CDR1 and CDR2 are DFQATT and SNEGSKA (reference sequence). The CDR3 spells CSASSPPGSGRYEQYF. As DNA, the CDR3 is TGCAGTGCTAGTTCTCCCCCCGGTAGCGGGAGGTACGAGCAGTACTTC.

This clonotype occurred once. The chain is built from TRBV27 and TRBJ2-1, with D possibly being TRBD1 or TRBD2 (5 bases each). The germline V gene has CDR1 MNHEY and CDR2 SMNVEV (reference sequence). This CDR3 has 13 residues. The V gene lost 7 bases and the J gene lost 8 bases, with 15 bases spanning the gap. CDR3 protein: CASTREGFDEQFF. DNA of the CDR3: TGTGCCAGCACTCGCGAGGGGTTCGATGAGCAGTTCTTC.

This clonotype was picked up a small number of times. This sequence joins TRBV28 and TRBJ2-3; 7 bases map to TRBD2. Germline trimming cut 4 bases from V and 7 bases from J; bases unmatched to any gene: 11. The CDR3 length is 15 residues. The germline V gene encodes CDR1 MDHEN and CDR2 SYDVKM. This CDR3 reads CASSSQSGNLYTQYF. For the CDR3, the DNA is TGTGCCAGCAGTTCCCAAAGCGGGAACCTATATACGCAGTATTTT.

V usage is TRBV2 and J usage is TRBJ2-5, with D maybe TRBD2 (6 bases). This CDR3 has 17 residues. Trimming took 5 bases from V and 3 from J, leaving 22 bases between them. The germline V gene encodes CDR1 SNHLY and CDR2 FYNNEI. The CDR3 loop is CASSSREPWTVEETQYF. CDR3 bases: TGTGCCAGCAGTAGTCGGGAGCCTTGGACCGTTGAAGAGACCCAGTACTTC.

In its sample, this clonotype was seen many times. The chain links TRBV18 to TRBJ1-5, with D uncertain. Germline V lookup: CDR1 KGHSH, CDR2 LQKENI. V shed 2 bases and J shed 6 bases, with 8 bases lying between them. The CDR3 is 13 residues long. This CDR3 reads CASSPGQSQPQHF. The CDR3 nucleotides are TGTGCCAGCTCACCAGGGCAGTCTCAGCCCCAGCATTTT.

This clonotype was found a few times. The rearrangement links TRBV28 to TRBJ2-1; D may be TRBD2 (5 bases). Trimming removed 6 bases from V and 9 bases from J, with 15 bases in between. Per germline, CDR1 MDHEN and CDR2 SYDVKM. The CDR3 sequence is 13 residues long. The CDR3 reads CASSTFGVLEQFF. The CDR3 DNA follows: TGTGCCAGCAGCACCTTCGGGGTCCTTGAGCAGTTCTTC.